Presented here are 29 T cell receptor beta chains from one specimen sequenced in a study of beta chain features in type 1 diabetes (dated by TCRdb to 2016 to 2019). The library was built by means of the immunoSEQ multiplex PCR assay. The High Capacity cDNA Reverse Transcription Kit was used to reverse transcribe all of the isolated RNA, meaning that expressed TCRB transcripts were what got sequenced. The clones in this table, taken by TCRdb from immuneACCESS, are in-frame only. Not every clone is retained; where verified, under half of the shortfall comes from an unresolved V gene, and the cause of the rest is unknown. The sample table holds about 15,000 clones, of which about 40% were seen once. The leading ten clones occupy about 0.57% of the sample. The sequenced sample was stem cell memory CD4+ T cells from blood. This specimen's cell subset or site label, interpreted: stem cell-like memory CD4+ T cells. These TCRs come from a woman in her 40s in good health.

This clone was observed a handful of times. The chain is built from TRBV5-1 and TRBJ2-3; D unclear. V was trimmed by 1 base and J by 0 bases, leaving 9 bases between them. Germline V CDR1 and CDR2: SGHRS, YFSETQ. This CDR3 spans 15 amino acids. Written as DNA, the CDR3 is TGCGCCAGCAGCTTGTTTGCTGAGAGCACAGATACGCAGTATTTT. Translating gives CASSLFAESTDTQYF.

J is TRBJ2-1 and V is TRBV6-6, with 11 nucleotides matching TRBD1. Germline V lookup: CDR1 MNHNY, CDR2 SVGAGI (reference sequence). Trimming took 4 bases from V and 7 from J; bases not matched to a gene: 9. This CDR3 contains 16 residues. The CDR3 nucleotides read TGTGCCAGCAGTTTCCAGGACAGGGGGCTTGGGAATGAGCAGTTCTTC. This codes for CASSFQDRGLGNEQFF.

The chain carries TRBV6-1 and TRBJ2-3; 7 nucleotides match TRBD1. In germline, CDR1 is MNHNS, CDR2 SASEGT. V shed 9 bases, J shed 4 bases, and the junction held 10 bases outside the gene matches. This CDR3 is built from 14 residues. Written as DNA, the CDR3 is TGTGCCAGTTACAGGGGCTCCCCACCAGATACGCAGTATTTT. Protein: CASYRGSPPDTQYF.

This sequence joins TRBV10-3 and TRBJ2-7; D is uncertain. Trimming took 5 bases from V and 7 from J, leaving 9 bases between them. The CDR3 covers 11 residues. Germline V gives CDR1 ENHRY, CDR2 SYGVKD. The chain's CDR3 is CAISINTEQYF. The CDR3 DNA reads TGTGCCATCAGTATCAACACAGAGCAGTACTTC.

This clone has more than one count but fewer than ten. The rearrangement links TRBV18 to TRBJ2-6, with 7 bases fitting TRBD1. This CDR3 has 16 amino acids. The germline V gene encodes CDR1 KGHSH and CDR2 LQKENI. V dropped 2 bases and J dropped 0; count of bases not matched to a gene: 1. In DNA form, the CDR3 reads TGTGCCAGCTCACCAAGGGACAGCTCTGGGGCCAACGTCCTGACTTTC. Its protein product is CASSPRDSSGANVLTF.

This clone was detected a few times. This sequence joins TRBV5-1 and TRBJ1-1, with TRBD1 as a possible D gene (6 bases). The germline gives CDR1 SGHRS, CDR2 YFSETQ. The CDR3 loop spans 12 amino acids. V was cut by 4 bases and J by 4 bases, with 8 bases left in between. The CDR3, as DNA: TGCGCCAGCAGCCAGGGGCTCACTGAAGCTTTCTTT. It yields the protein CASSQGLTEAFF.

The chain combines TRBV10-1 with TRBJ1-3, with D unresolved. With 3 bases removed from V and 2 bases from J, the gap between germline ends came to 11 bases. The CDR3 extends over 15 amino acids. Germline CDR1 reads WNHNN; CDR2 reads SYGVQD (reference sequence). The CDR3 loop reads CASSDSRGTGNTIYF. The CDR3 region has the DNA TGCGCCAGCAGTGACAGCCGAGGGACTGGAAACACCATATATTTT.

This clone appeared a few times. The chain links TRBV6-1 to TRBJ2-4; 11 positions agree with TRBD2. The trim removed 6 bases at V and 12 bases at J, leaving 10 bases unmatched. The CDR3 sequence is 14 residues long. The germline CDR1 and CDR2 sequences are MNHNS and SASEGT. The CDR3 here is CASRPTSGGTSQYF. The CDR3, as DNA: TGTGCCAGCAGACCTACTAGCGGGGGAACGAGTCAGTACTTC.

A few counts support this clone. The rearrangement uses TRBV5-4 and TRBJ1-5; a possible D gene is TRBD1 (6 bases). The germline V and J ends were trimmed by 1 base and 7 bases, with 15 bases remaining between them. CDR3 length: 15 amino acids. Germline-derived CDR1 and CDR2 are SGHNT and YYREEE (reference sequence). CDR3 region: CASSLYRVVGQPQHF. CDR3 DNA: TGTGCCAGCAGCTTGTACAGGGTGGTCGGCCAGCCCCAGCATTTT.

This chain joins TRBV5-1 and TRBJ2-6; D unclear. The length of the CDR3 is 14 residues. V lost 7 bases and J 4 bases, leaving 12 bases between the germline ends. Germline assignment: CDR1 SGHRS and CDR2 YFSETQ. For the CDR3, the DNA is TGCGCCAGCGGAGATGCGAGGGGGGCCAACGTCCTGACTTTC. It specifies CASGDARGANVLTF. Variable domain in full (rest from reference TRBV5-1 and TRBJ2-6): KAGVTQTPRYLIKTRGQQVTLSCSPISGHRSVSWYQQTPGQGLQFLFEYFSETQRNKGNFPGRFSGRQFSNSRSEMNVSTLELGDSALYLCASGDARGANVLTFGAGSRLTVL.

The gene calls are TRBV9 and TRBJ2-1; 10 bases line up with TRBD2. Germline-derived CDR1 and CDR2 are SGDLS and YYNGEE. CDR3 size: 15 residues. V trimming: 2 bases; J trimming: 4 bases; junction bases outside the gene matches: 3. The CDR3 DNA reads TGTGCCAGCAGCGTTAGCGGGGGGATTTACAATGAGCAGTTCTTC. Its translation is CASSVSGGIYNEQFF. Based on the CDR3 plus reference TRBV9 and TRBJ2-1, the full variable domain is DSGVTQTPKHLITATGQRVTLRCSPRSGDLSVYWYQQSLDQGLQFLIQYYNGEERAKGNILERFSAQQFPDLHSELNLSSLELGDSALYFCASSVSGGIYNEQFFGPGTRLTVL.

This chain connects TRBV29-1 to TRBJ2-1, with 7 bases identical to TRBD2. With 7 bases clipped from V and 3 bases from J, the junction kept 3 bases outside the gene matches. The germline CDR1 and CDR2 sequences are SQVTM and ANQGSEA. The CDR3 contains 12 residues. CDR3 DNA: TGCAGCGCTCGCGGGGGCTACAATGAGCAGTTCTTC. It encodes CSARGGYNEQFF.

The rearrangement uses TRBV5-4 and TRBJ1-2; 10 bases match TRBD1. After removal of 5 bases from V and 8 bases from J, the junction contained 9 bases not matched to a gene. There are 14 residues in the CDR3. Germline CDR1 is SGHNT and CDR2 is YYREEE (reference sequence). The CDR3 reads CASRSGTGVSGYTF. As DNA, the CDR3 is TGTGCCAGCAGGTCCGGGACAGGGGTTTCCGGCTACACCTTC.

V is TRBV19 and J is TRBJ1-5; no firm D call. The CDR3 totals 13 residues. Germline-derived CDR1 and CDR2 are LNHDA and SQIVND (reference sequence). Trimming stripped 6 bases from V and 6 bases from J, with 12 bases between. CDR3 region: CASSSVSGQPQHF. The CDR3 DNA reads TGTGCCAGTAGCTCTGTATCGGGTCAGCCCCAGCATTTT.

V usage is TRBV19 and J usage is TRBJ2-5, with 8 positions matching TRBD2. CDR1 and CDR2 (germline): LNHDA, SQIVND (reference sequence). V trimming: 5 bases; J trimming: 1 base; junction bases outside the gene matches: 15. The CDR3 length is 18 residues. In DNA, the CDR3 is TGTGCCAGTAGTCCCTCGGGTTTGTGGCGGGGGGTCCAAGAGACCCAGTACTTC. This codes for CASSPSGLWRGVQETQYF.

The V call is TRBV7-8, the J call TRBJ1-1, with 8 bases aligning to TRBD1. Germline V CDR1 and CDR2: SGHVS, FQNEAQ. The V and J ends lost 5 bases and 6 bases, in that order; junction bases with no gene match: 8. CDR3 length: 14 residues. The CDR3 reads CASSVRQGTPEAFF. The CDR3 DNA reads as TGTGCCAGCAGCGTCCGACAGGGGACCCCTGAAGCTTTCTTT.

This clone has only a few counts. The chain employs TRBV7-9 and TRBJ2-1; no clear D. Per germline, CDR1 SEHNR and CDR2 FQNEAQ (reference sequence). The CDR3 spans 17 residues. The V gene lost 4 bases and the J gene lost 5 bases, with 21 bases spanning the gap. The CDR3 coding sequence is TGTGCCAGCAGCTCTTTGCTGAGGCGGCGCTTGGACAATGAGCAGTTCTTC. This gives the protein CASSSLLRRRLDNEQFF.

The chain is built from TRBV11-2 and TRBJ2-5; 13 bases are a match to TRBD2. Per germline, CDR1 SGHAT and CDR2 FQNNGV. Trimming at V came to 5 bases and at J to 5 bases, leaving 14 bases not matched to a gene. This CDR3 has 18 amino acids. In DNA, the CDR3 is TGTGCCAGCAGCCACACTAGCGGGGGGGCCCCTCGGTGGGAGACCCAGTACTTC. Encoded protein: CASSHTSGGAPRWETQYF.

This clone was seen only a few times. V usage is TRBV7-2 and J usage is TRBJ1-2, with D perhaps matching TRBD1 (5 bases). The V and J ends lost 3 bases and 8 bases respectively, with 16 bases between them. CDR1 SGHTA and CDR2 FQGNSA come from the germline V gene. The CDR3 totals 14 residues. In nucleotides, the CDR3 is TGTGCCAGCAGCTTGTGGGGCAAGGCTAAGGGCTACACCTTC. As protein: CASSLWGKAKGYTF.

CDR3 DNA sequence: TGTGCCAGCAAGGGGGGGCTGGACCTCTATGGCTACACCTTC. Translated, it gives CASKGGLDLYGYTF. The chain uses TRBV11-2 and TRBJ1-2, with D maybe TRBD1 (6 bases). The germline gives CDR1 SGHAT, CDR2 FQNNGV. The CDR3 consists of 14 residues. V lost 7 bases, J lost 4 bases, and 16 bases lay in between.

The CDR3 loop reads CASSLAGGYSNQPQHF. CDR3 sequence (DNA): TGTGCCAGCAGTTTGGCTGGGGGGTATAGCAATCAGCCCCAGCATTTT. The chain combines TRBV27 with TRBJ1-5; maybe TRBD1 (5 bases). Trimming stripped 3 bases from V and 0 bases from J, with 12 bases between. Germline V lookup: CDR1 MNHEY, CDR2 SMNVEV (reference sequence). The CDR3 length is 16 residues.

This clone turned up a few times. The V gene is TRBV5-4, the J gene TRBJ1-5; TRBD1 matches at 10 bases. After removal of 4 bases from V and 0 bases from J, the junction contained 4 bases not matched to a gene. CDR3 length: 16 residues. Germline lookup yields CDR1 SGHNT and CDR2 YYREEE (reference sequence). The CDR3 is CASSTGTGDSNQPQHF. The CDR3 region has the DNA TGTGCCAGCAGCACCGGGACAGGGGATAGCAATCAGCCCCAGCATTTT.

The rearrangement links TRBV19 to TRBJ2-1; D unresolved. The germline V gene has CDR1 LNHDA and CDR2 SQIVND (reference sequence). The CDR3 contains 15 residues. V was clipped by 1 base and J by 3 bases, with 10 bases between them. For the CDR3, the DNA is TGTGCCAGTAGTATAGCTCGTTCCGGCTACAATGAGCAGTTCTTC. Translation: CASSIARSGYNEQFF.

The rearrangement joins TRBV7-2 to TRBJ2-7; D possibly corresponds to TRBD2 (5 bases). The V end was cut by 2 bases, the J end by 7 bases, with 12 bases between. Germline loops: CDR1 SGHTA, CDR2 FQGNSA. CDR3 length: 13 amino acids. In nucleotides, the CDR3 is TGTGCCAGCAGCTTAACGAGGGAGAGGGAGCAGTACTTC. It specifies CASSLTREREQYF. Full variable domain (rest looked up from reference TRBV7-2 and TRBJ2-7): GAGVSQSPSNKVTEKGKDVELRCDPISGHTALYWYRQSLGQGLEFLIYFQGNSAPDKSGLPSDRFSAERTGGSVSTLTIQRTQQEDSAVYLCASSLTREREQYFGPGTRLTVT.

J is TRBJ1-3 and V is TRBV5-6; D unresolved. From germline, CDR1 is SGHDT and CDR2 YYEEEE. Between the trimmed V and J ends, which lost 3 bases and 0 bases, there was a span of 13 bases. CDR3 length: 16 amino acids. The chain's CDR3 is CASSSYPHLSGNTIYF. CDR3 DNA sequence: TGTGCCAGCAGCTCGTATCCACACCTCTCTGGAAACACCATATATTTT.

This clone was seen a few times. The CDR3 nucleotides are TGCGCCAGCAGCTTTCAGGGGCAGGGAACTGAAGCTTTCTTT. It translates to CASSFQGQGTEAFF. V usage is TRBV5-1 and J usage is TRBJ1-1, with D perhaps matching TRBD1 (6 bases). V was cut by 2 bases and J by 5 bases, with 13 bases left in between. There are 14 residues in the CDR3. CDR1 is SGHRS, CDR2 YFSETQ, per germline.

In DNA, the CDR3 is TGCGCCAGCAGTGGAGGAGGGTTAACCTACGAGCAGTACTTC. It is translated as CASSGGGLTYEQYF. The gene calls are TRBV10-1 and TRBJ2-5, with a tentative D call TRBD2 (6 bases). Matching the DNA end better, TRBJ2-7 makes the J call doubtful. The CDR3 consists of 14 residues. Germline V gene sequence: CDR1 WNHNN, CDR2 SYGVQD (reference sequence).

This clone occurred a few times. The V and J genes are TRBV7-9 and TRBJ1-1; 9 nucleotides agree with TRBD1. The CDR3 totals 15 residues. V lost 5 bases, J lost 6 bases, and 10 bases stayed unmatched. Germline loops: CDR1 SEHNR, CDR2 FQNEAQ (reference sequence). The CDR3 DNA reads TGTGCCAGCAGCCCCTTTACAGGGGGCATGGCTGAAGCTTTCTTT. As protein: CASSPFTGGMAEAFF.

This clone was found a few times. This chain joins TRBV28 and TRBJ2-5; 10 nucleotides align to TRBD2. Germline values: CDR1 MDHEN, CDR2 SYDVKM. The length of the CDR3 is 16 residues. The V and J ends lost 7 bases and 4 bases, in that order; junction bases with no gene match: 12. The CDR3, as DNA: TGTGCCAGCACCACCCCAAGCGGGGGGGCTGTAGAGACCCAGTACTTC. This translates into CASTTPSGGAVETQYF.